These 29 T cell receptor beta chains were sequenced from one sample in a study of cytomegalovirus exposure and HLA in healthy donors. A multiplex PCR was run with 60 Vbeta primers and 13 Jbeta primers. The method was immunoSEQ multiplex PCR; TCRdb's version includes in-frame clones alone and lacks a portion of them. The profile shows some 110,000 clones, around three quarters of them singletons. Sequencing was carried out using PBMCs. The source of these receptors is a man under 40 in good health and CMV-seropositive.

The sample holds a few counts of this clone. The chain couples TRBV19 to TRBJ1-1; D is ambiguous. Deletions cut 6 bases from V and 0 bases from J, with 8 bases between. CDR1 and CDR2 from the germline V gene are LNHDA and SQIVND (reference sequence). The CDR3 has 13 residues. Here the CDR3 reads CASRVGVNTEAFF. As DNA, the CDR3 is TGTGCCAGTAGAGTCGGGGTGAACACTGAAGCTTTCTTT.

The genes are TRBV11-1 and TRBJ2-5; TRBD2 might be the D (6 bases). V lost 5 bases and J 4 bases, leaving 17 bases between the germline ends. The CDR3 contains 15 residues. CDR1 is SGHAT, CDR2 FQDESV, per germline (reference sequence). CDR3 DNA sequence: TGTGCCAGCAGCCTTATTCTCCAGGGAGGAGAGACCCAGTACTTC. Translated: CASSLILQGGETQYF.

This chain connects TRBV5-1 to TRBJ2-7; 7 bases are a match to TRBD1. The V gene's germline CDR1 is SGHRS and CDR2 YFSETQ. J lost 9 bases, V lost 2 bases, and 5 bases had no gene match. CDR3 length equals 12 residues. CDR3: CASSLTGDGQYF. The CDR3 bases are TGCGCCAGCAGCTTAACAGGGGATGGGCAGTACTTC. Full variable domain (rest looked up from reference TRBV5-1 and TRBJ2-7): KAGVTQTPRYLIKTRGQQVTLSCSPISGHRSVSWYQQTPGQGLQFLFEYFSETQRNKGNFPGRFSGRQFSNSRSEMNVSTLELGDSALYLCASSLTGDGQYFGPGTRLTVT.

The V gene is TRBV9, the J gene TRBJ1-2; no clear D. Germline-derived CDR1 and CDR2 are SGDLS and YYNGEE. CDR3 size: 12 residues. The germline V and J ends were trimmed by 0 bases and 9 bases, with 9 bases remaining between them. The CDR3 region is CASSVAGGSYTF. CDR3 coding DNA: TGTGCCAGCAGCGTAGCTGGCGGTAGCTACACCTTC.

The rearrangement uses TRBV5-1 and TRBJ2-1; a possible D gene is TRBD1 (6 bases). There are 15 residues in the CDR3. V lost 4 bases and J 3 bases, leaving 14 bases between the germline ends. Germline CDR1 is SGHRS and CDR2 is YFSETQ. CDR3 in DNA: TGCGCCAGCAGCCAGGGCAGGGGTGGCTACAATGAGCAGTTCTTC. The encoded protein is CASSQGRGGYNEQFF.

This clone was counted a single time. In DNA form, the CDR3 reads TGTGCCACTCGAGGCGCTAGCGGGCTTCAAGAGACCCAGTACTTC. The encoded protein is CATRGASGLQETQYF. This chain joins TRBV10-3 and TRBJ2-5; TRBD2 matches 8 bases. After removal of 10 bases from V and 2 bases from J, the junction contained 12 bases not matched to a gene. The germline V gene has CDR1 ENHRY and CDR2 SYGVKD. The CDR3 sequence is 15 residues long.

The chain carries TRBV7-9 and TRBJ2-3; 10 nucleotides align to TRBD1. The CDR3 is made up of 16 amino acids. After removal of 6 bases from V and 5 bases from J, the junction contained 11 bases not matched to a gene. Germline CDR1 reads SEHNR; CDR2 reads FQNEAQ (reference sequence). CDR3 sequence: CASSPPEGQGRDTQYF. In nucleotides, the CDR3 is TGTGCCAGCAGTCCACCCGAGGGACAGGGGAGAGATACGCAGTATTTT. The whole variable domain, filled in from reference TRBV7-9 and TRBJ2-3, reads DTGVSQNPRHKITKRGQNVTFRCDPISEHNRLYWYRQTLGQGPEFLTYFQNEAQLEKSRLLSDRFSAERPKGSFSTLEIQRTEQGDSAMYLCASSPPEGQGRDTQYFGPGTRLTVL.

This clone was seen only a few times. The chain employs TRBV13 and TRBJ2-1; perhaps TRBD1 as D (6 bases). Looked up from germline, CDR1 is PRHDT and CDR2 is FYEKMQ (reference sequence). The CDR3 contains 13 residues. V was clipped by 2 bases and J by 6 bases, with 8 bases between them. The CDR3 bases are TGTGCCAGCAGCTTACGGACAGTCAATGAGCAGTTCTTC. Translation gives CASSLRTVNEQFF.

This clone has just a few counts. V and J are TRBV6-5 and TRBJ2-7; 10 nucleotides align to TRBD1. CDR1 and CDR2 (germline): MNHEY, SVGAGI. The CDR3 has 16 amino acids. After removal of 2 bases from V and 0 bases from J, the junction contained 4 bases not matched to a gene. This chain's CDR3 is CASSYQDRGSSYEQYF. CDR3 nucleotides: TGTGCCAGCAGTTACCAGGACAGGGGGAGCTCCTACGAGCAGTACTTC.

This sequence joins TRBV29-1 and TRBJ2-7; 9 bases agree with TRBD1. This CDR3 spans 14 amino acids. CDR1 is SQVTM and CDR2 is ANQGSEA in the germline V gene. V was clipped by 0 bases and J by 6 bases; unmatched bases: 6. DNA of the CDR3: TGCAGCGTTGAAGAATGGGACAGGGTGCGCGAGCAGTACTTC. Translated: CSVEEWDRVREQYF.

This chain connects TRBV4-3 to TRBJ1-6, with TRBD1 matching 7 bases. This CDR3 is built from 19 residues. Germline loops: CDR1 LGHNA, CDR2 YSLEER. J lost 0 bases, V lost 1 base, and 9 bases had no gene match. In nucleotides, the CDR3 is TGCGCCAGCAGCCAAGCCTGGCAGGGGGTACACTCCTATAATTCACCCCTCCACTTT. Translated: CASSQAWQGVHSYNSPLHF.

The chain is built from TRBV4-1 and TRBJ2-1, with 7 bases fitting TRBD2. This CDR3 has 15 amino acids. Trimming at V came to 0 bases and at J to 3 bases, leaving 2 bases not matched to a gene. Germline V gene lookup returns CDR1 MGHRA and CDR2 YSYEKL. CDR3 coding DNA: TGCGCCAGCAGCCAAGATAGGACTAGCTACAATGAGCAGTTCTTC. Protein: CASSQDRTSYNEQFF.

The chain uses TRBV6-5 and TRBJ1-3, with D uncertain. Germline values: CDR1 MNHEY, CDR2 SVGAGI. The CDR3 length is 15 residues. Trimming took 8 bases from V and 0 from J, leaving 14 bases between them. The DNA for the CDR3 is TGTGCCAGCGCCCTATTCTCTTACTCTGGAAACACCATATATTTT. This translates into CASALFSYSGNTIYF.

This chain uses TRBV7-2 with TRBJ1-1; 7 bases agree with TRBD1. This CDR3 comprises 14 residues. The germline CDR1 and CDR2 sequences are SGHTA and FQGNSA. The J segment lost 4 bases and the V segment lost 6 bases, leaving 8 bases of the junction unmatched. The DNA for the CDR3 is TGTGCCAGCAGTCGCGACAGGGAGAGCACTGAAGCTTTCTTT. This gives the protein CASSRDRESTEAFF.

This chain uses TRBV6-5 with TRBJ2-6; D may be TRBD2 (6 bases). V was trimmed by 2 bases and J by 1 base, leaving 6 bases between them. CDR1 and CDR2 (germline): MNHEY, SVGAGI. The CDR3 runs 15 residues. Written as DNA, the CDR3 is TGTGCCAGCAGTTACGGGGGGTCTGGGGCCAACGTCCTGACTTTC. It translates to CASSYGGSGANVLTF.

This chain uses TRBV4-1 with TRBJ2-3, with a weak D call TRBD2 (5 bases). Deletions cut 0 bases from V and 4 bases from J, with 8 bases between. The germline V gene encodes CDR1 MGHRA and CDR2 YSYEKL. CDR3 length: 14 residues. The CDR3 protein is CASSQDEGADTQYF. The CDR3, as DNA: TGCGCCAGCAGCCAAGACGAGGGCGCAGATACGCAGTATTTT.

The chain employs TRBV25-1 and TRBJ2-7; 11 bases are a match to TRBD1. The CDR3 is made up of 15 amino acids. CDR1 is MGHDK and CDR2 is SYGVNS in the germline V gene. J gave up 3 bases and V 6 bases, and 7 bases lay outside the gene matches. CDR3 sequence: CASRDSGTGGYEQYF. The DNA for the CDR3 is TGTGCCAGCAGGGATTCCGGGACAGGGGGCTACGAGCAGTACTTC.

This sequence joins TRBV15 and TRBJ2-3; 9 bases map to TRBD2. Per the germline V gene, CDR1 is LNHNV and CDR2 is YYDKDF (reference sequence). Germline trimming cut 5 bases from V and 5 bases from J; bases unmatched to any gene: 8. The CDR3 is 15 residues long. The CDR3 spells CATSPGTSYRDTQYF. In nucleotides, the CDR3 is TGTGCCACCAGCCCCGGGACTAGCTATCGAGATACGCAGTATTTT.

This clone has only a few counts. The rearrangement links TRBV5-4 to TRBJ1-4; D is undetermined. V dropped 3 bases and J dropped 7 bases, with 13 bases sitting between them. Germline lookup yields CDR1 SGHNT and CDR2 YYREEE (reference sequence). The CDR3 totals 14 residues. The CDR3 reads CASSSNGLGEKLFF. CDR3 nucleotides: TGTGCCAGCAGCTCCAATGGACTCGGTGAAAAACTGTTTTTT.

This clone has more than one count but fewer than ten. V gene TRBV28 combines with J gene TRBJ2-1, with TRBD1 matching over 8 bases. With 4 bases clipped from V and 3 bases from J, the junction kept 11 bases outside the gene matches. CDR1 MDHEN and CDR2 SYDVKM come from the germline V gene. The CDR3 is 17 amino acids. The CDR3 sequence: CASSSQGAGGVYNEQFF. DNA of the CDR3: TGTGCCAGCAGTTCCCAGGGGGCAGGGGGCGTCTACAATGAGCAGTTCTTC.

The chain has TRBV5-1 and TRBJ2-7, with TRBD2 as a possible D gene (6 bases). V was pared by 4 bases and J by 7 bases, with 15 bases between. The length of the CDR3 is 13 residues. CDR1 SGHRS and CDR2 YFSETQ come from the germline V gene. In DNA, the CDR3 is TGCGCCAGCAGCCTTGGGTCTGCGGGGGAGCAGTACTTC. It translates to CASSLGSAGEQYF.

This chain's CDR3 is CASSGSDNQPQHF. In DNA form, the CDR3 reads TGTGCCAGCAGCGGAAGCGACAATCAGCCCCAGCATTTT. The chain has TRBV9 and TRBJ1-5; D ambiguous. Per germline, CDR1 SGDLS and CDR2 YYNGEE. V was shortened by 3 bases and J by 3 bases, with 7 bases between the two germline ends. The CDR3 contains 13 residues. Variable domain in full (rest from reference TRBV9 and TRBJ1-5): DSGVTQTPKHLITATGQRVTLRCSPRSGDLSVYWYQQSLDQGLQFLIQYYNGEERAKGNILERFSAQQFPDLHSELNLSSLELGDSALYFCASSGSDNQPQHFGDGTRLSIL.

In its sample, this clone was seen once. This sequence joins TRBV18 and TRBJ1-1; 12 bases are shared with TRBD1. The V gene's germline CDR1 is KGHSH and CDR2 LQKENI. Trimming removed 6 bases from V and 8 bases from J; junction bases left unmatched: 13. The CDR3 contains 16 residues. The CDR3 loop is CASSLKGTGGGLEAFF. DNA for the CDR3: TGTGCCAGCTCTCTAAAGGGGACAGGGGGCGGACTAGAAGCTTTCTTT.

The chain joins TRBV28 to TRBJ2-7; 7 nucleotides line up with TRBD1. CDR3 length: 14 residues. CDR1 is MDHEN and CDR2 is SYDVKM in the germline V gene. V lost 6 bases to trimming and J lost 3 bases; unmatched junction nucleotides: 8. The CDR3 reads CASRIQGINYEQYF. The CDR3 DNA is TGTGCCAGCAGGATACAGGGGATAAACTACGAGCAGTACTTC.

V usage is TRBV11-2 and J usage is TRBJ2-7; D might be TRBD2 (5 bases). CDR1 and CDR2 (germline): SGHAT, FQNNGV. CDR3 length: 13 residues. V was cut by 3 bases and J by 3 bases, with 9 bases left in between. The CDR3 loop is CASSFEGYYEQYF. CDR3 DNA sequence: TGTGCCAGCAGCTTTGAGGGATACTACGAGCAGTACTTC.

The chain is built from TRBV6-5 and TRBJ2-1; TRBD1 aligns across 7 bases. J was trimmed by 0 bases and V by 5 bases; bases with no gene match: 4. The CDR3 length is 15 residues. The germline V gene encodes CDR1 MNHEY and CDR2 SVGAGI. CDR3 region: CASSPRGSSYNEQFF. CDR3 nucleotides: TGTGCCAGCAGTCCCAGGGGGAGCTCCTACAATGAGCAGTTCTTC.

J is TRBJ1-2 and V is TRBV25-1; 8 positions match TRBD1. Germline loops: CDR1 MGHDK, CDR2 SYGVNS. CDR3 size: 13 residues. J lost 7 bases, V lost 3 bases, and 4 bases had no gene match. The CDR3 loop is CASSESGGSGYTF. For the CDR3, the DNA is TGTGCCAGCAGTGAGTCAGGGGGCTCTGGCTACACCTTC.

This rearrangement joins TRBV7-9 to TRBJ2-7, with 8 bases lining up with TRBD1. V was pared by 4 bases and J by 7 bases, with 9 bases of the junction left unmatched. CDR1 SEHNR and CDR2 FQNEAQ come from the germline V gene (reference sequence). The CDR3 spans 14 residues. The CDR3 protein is CASSSRQGLWEQYF. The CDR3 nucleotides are TGTGCCAGCAGCTCCCGACAGGGGCTTTGGGAGCAGTACTTC.

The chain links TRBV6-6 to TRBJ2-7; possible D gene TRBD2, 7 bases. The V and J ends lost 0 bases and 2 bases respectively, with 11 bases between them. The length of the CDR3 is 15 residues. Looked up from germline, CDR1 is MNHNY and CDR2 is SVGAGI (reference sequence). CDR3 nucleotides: TGTGCCAGCAGTTACTCGACGGGGGGCACCTACGAGCAGTACTTC. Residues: CASSYSTGGTYEQYF.